This T cell receptor beta chain was observed in a study of blood T cell repertoires in COVID-19. In its sample, this clone ranks as large. Using immunoSEQ multiplex PCR, the repertoire was profiled, and TCRdb retains in-frame clones only, with some absent. This sample has roughly 100,000 clones; 88% occur once, and the top ten carry roughly 5%. CDR1 is SQVTM and CDR2 is ANQGSEA in the germline V gene. This CDR3 spans 16 amino acids. Trimming took off 3 bases at V and 3 bases at J, with 17 bases between the two ends. The sequencing sample was made of peripheral blood. This clonotype was obtained from a woman at least 80 years old with active COVID-19. The chain links TRBV29-1 to TRBJ2-2, with a weak D call TRBD1 (5 bases). The CDR3 loop is CSVEQENRSYTGELFF. As DNA, the CDR3 is TGCAGCGTTGAGCAGGAGAACAGGAGTTACACCGGGGAGCTGTTTTTT.